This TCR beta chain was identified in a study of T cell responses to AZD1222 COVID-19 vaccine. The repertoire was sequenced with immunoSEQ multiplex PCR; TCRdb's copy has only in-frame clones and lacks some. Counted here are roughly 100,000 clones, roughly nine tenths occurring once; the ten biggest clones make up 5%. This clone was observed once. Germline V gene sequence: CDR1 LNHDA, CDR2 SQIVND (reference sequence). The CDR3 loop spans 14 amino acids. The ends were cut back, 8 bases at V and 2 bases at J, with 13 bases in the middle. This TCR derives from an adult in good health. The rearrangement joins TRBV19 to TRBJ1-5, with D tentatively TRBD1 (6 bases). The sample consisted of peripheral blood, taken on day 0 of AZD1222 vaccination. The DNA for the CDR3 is TGTGCCAGTGTACAGGGTTATGGCAATCAGCCCCAGCATTTT. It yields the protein CASVQGYGNQPQHF.